This TCR beta chain originates from a study of shared T cell receptors in the human thymus. Remarks on this clone: At the DNA level, this CDR3 is encoded by other sequences in the same sample as well.

V shed 3 bases and J shed 6 bases, with 12 bases lying between them. In germline, CDR1 is MDHEN, CDR2 SYDVKM. The CDR3 length is 14 residues. This table comes from immunoSEQ multiplex PCR, and its TCRdb copy is limited to in-frame clones, with some not included. This table has 700,000 or so clones, 70% to 90% appearing once. This sample was also put to use in a study of human thymus T cells. In that study: Surgeons resected thymus tissue during corrective heart surgery.

The chain joins TRBV28 to TRBJ1-5; a weak D match, TRBD1 (6 bases). Sequences were obtained from thymocytes. The TCR was taken from a girl in the first two years of life with a congenital heart defect. CDR3 amino acids: CASSFRGAGQPQHF. The CDR3 nucleotides read TGTGCCAGCAGTTTCCGGGGGGCAGGTCAGCCCCAGCATTTT.